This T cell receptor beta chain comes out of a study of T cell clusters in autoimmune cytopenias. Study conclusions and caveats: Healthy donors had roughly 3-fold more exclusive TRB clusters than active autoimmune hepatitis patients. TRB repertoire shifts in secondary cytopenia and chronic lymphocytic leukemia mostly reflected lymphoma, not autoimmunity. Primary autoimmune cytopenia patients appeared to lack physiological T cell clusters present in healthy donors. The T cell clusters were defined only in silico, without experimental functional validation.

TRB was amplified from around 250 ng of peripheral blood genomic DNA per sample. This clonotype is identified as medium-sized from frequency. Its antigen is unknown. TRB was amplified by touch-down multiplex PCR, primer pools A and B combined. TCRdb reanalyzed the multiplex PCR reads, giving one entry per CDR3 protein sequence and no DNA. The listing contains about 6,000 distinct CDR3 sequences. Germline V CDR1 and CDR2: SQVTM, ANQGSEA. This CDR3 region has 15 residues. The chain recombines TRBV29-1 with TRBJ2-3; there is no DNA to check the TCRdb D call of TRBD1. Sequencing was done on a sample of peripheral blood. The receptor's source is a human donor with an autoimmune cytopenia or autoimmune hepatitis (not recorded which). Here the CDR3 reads CSAIMLVGAEDTQYF.